Described below is a single T cell receptor beta chain sequence and its context. The entry originates in a study of cytomegalovirus exposure and HLA in healthy donors. The CDR3 runs 16 residues. V lost 1 base to trimming and J lost 4 bases; unmatched junction nucleotides: 7. Germline CDR1 reads SGHAT; CDR2 reads FQNNGV. In the PCR, 60 Vbeta and 13 Jbeta primers were used. Some clones are missing from TCRdb's copy, which holds only in-frame ones; the method was immunoSEQ multiplex PCR. The repertoire has 150,000 to 200,000 clones, 60% to 85% of them found once; the top ten carry approximately 3%. The sequence derives from a woman aged 35 to 49 in good health and CMV-seronegative. The chain carries TRBV11-2 and TRBJ2-3, with 8 bases aligning to TRBD1. The sequenced material came from PBMCs. CDR3 nucleotides: TGTGCCAGCAGCTTAGGAGCTCAGGGGGCAGCAGATACGCAGTATTTT. Amino acid sequence: CASSLGAQGAADTQYF. The variable domain in full, completed from reference TRBV11-2 and TRBJ2-3, reads EAGVAQSPRYKIIEKRQSVAFWCNPISGHATLYWYQQILGQGPKLLIQFQNNGVVDDSQLPKDRFSAERLKGVDSTLKIQPAKLEDSAVYLCASSLGAQGAADTQYFGPGTRLTVL.